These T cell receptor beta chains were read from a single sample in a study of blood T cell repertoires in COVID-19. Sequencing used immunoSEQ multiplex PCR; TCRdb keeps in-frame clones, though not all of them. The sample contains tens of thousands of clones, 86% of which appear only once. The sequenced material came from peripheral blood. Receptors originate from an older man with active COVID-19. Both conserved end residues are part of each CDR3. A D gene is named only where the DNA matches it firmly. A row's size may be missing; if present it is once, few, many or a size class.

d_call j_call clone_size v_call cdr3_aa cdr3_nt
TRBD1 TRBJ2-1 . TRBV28 CASRSRDRGNEQFF TGTGCCAGCAGGTCCCGGGACAGGGGAAATGAGCAGTTCTTC
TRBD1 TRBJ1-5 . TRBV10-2 CASLGQFNQPQHF TGCGCCAGCCTGGGACAGTTCAATCAGCCCCAGCATTTT
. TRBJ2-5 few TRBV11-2 CASSLRSWGLSGETQYF TGTGCCAGCAGCTTAAGAAGTTGGGGGCTGAGTGGAGAGACCCAGTACTTC
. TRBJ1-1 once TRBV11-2 CASSHNREAFF TGTGCCAGCAGCCATAACAGGGAAGCTTTCTTT
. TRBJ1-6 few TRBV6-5 CASTRAGGVNSPLHF TGTGCCAGCACCCGGGCGGGGGGCGTAAATTCACCCCTCCACTTT
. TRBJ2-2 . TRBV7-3 CASSRDRTNTGELFF TGTGCCAGCAGCCGCGACAGGACGAACACCGGGGAGCTGTTTTTT
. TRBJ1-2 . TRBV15 CATSRGRPNRVPYGYTF TGTGCCACCAGCAGAGGGAGACCAAACAGGGTACCCTATGGCTACACCTTC
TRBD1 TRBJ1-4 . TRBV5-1 CASSLGQGAVFNEKLFF TGCGCCAGCAGCTTGGGCCAGGGGGCGGTTTTCAATGAAAAACTGTTTTTT
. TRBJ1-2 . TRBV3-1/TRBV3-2 CASSQANRAYYGYTF TGTGCCAGCAGCCAAGCTAACAGGGCCTACTATGGCTACACCTTC
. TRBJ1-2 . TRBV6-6 CASMEGNYGYTF TGTGCCAGCATGGAGGGCAACTATGGCTACACCTTC
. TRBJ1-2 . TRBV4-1 CASSQGDRPRSGYTF TGCGCCAGCAGCCAAGGTGACAGACCACGCAGTGGCTACACCTTC